The clone carrying this TCR beta chain was observed a single time. The source of the sample is a study of control samples from healthy donors and cancer patients. CDR3 length: 13 residues. The germline gives CDR1 SQVTM, CDR2 ANQGSEA. The ends were cut back, 7 bases at V and 0 bases at J, with 12 bases in the middle. TCRdb's table, derived via immunoSEQ multiplex PCR, lists solely in-frame clones and lacks some. The data hold around 100,000 clones, with about 90% observed a single time. The source material was blood. This chain connects TRBV29-1 to TRBJ1-1; unclear D gene. This receptor was obtained from a woman between 50 and 59 years old in good health. The CDR3 protein is CSGRRSMNTEAFF. The DNA for the CDR3 is TGCAGCGGGAGGAGAAGCATGAACACTGAAGCTTTCTTT.